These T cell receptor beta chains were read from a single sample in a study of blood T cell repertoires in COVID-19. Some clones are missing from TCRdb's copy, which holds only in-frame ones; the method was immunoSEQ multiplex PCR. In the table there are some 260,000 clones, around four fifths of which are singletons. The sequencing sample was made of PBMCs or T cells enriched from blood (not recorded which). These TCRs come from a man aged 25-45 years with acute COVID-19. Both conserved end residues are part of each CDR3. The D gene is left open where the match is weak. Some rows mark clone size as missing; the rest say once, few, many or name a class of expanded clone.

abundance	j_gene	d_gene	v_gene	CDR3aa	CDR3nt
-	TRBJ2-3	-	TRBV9	CASSPFGGSDTQYF	TGTGCCAGCAGCCCCTTTGGGGGCTCAGATACGCAGTATTTT
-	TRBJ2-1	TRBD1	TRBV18	CASSPSRGPEQFF	TGTGCCAGCTCACCTTCCAGGGGGCCTGAGCAGTTCTTC
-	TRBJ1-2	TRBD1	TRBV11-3	CASSSDRAWSYGYTF	TGTGCCAGCAGCTCGGACAGGGCCTGGTCCTATGGCTACACCTTC
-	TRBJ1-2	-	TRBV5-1	CASSTTGTSYGYTF	TGCGCCAGCAGCACTACCGGGACATCATATGGCTACACCTTC
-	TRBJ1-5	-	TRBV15	CATSRTGPHQPQHF	TGTGCCACCAGCAGAACTGGGCCACACCAGCCCCAGCATTTT
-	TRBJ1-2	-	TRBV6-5	CASMPPGREAQGYTF	TGTGCCAGCATGCCCCCGGGCAGGGAGGCTCAAGGCTACACCTTC
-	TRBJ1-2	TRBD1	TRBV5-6	CASSPGQLANYGYTF	TGTGCCAGCAGCCCGGGACAGTTAGCTAACTATGGCTACACCTTC
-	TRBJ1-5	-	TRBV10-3	CAISESPPGDQPQHF	TGTGCCATCAGTGAGTCCCCTCCGGGGGATCAGCCCCAGCATTTT
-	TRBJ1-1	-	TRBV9	CASSGREAFF	TGTGCCAGCAGCGGCCGGGAAGCTTTCTTT
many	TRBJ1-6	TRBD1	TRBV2	CASGPTGGNSPLHF	TGTGCCAGCGGACCGACAGGGGGGAATTCACCCCTCCACTTT
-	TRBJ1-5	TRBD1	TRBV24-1	CATSDHRGNSNQPQHF	TGTGCCACCAGTGATCACAGGGGGAATAGCAATCAGCCCCAGCATTTT
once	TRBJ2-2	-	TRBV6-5	CASSPTTWSSGELFF	TGTGCCAGCAGTCCCACCACATGGTCCTCCGGGGAGCTGTTTTTT
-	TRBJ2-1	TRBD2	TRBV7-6	CASSRMTSGSYNEQFF	TGTGCCAGCAGCCGAATGACTAGCGGAAGTTACAATGAGCAGTTCTTC
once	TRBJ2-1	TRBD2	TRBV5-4	CASSLVGRALNEQFF	TGTGCCAGCAGCTTGGTCGGGAGGGCCTTAAATGAGCAGTTCTTC
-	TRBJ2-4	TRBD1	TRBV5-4	CASSSGTAFQYF	TGTGCCAGCAGCTCCGGGACAGCCTTTCAGTACTTC